These 12 T cell receptor beta chains were sequenced from one sample in a study of blood T cells in healthy people across ages. A J-beta primer mix and a sample-barcoded 5' primer were used in a second PCR of about 6 to 12 cycles. TCRdb reprocessed the 5' RACE reads with MiXCR, giving one entry per CDR3 protein. The sample contains around 1,100,000 distinct CDR3 sequences, 35% to 40% of which appear only once. Sequenced input: blood. Receptors were obtained from a man younger than 35 in good health.

V gene TRBV7-9 combines with J gene TRBJ1-1; unclear D gene. V was cut by 2 bases and J by 5 bases, with 15 bases left in between. The CDR3 runs 15 residues. Per germline, CDR1 SEHNR and CDR2 FQNEAQ (reference sequence). The DNA for the CDR3 is TGTGCCAGCAGCTTAAATACTGTGGGATATACTGAAGCTTTCTTT. This encodes CASSLNTVGYTEAFF.

The chain joins TRBV9 to TRBJ2-4; 12 bases fit TRBD2. V lost 3 bases and J lost 13; bases outside the gene matches: 20. Looked up from germline, CDR1 is SGDLS and CDR2 is YYNGEE. The CDR3 runs to 18 residues. In nucleotides, the CDR3 is TGTGCCAGCAGCGAGACTAGCGGGGGTCGACTATCCGGCAATGAGCAGTACTTC. It codes for CASSETSGGRLSGNEQYF. The whole variable domain, remainder taken from reference TRBV9 and TRBJ2-4, is DSGVTQTPKHLITATGQRVTLRCSPRSGDLSVYWYQQSLDQGLQFLIQYYNGEERAKGNILERFSAQQFPDLHSELNLSSLELGDSALYFCASSETSGGRLSGNEQYFGAGTRLSVL.

This clonotype was counted a few times. CDR3 sequence: CASDGTQSTDTQYF. The CDR3 DNA is TGTGCCAGCGACGGGACACAATCCACAGATACGCAGTATTTT. V gene TRBV7-9 combines with J gene TRBJ2-3, with D possibly being TRBD1 (6 bases). This CDR3 has 14 amino acids. The V end lost 8 bases, the J end lost 2 bases, and 14 bases lay between the germline ends. CDR1 SEHNR and CDR2 FQNEAQ come from the germline V gene (reference sequence).

This chain links TRBV6-6 with TRBJ1-6, with 7 nucleotides matching TRBD1. Germline loops: CDR1 MNHNY, CDR2 SVGAGI (reference sequence). V lost 2 bases, J lost 6 bases, and 4 bases stayed unmatched. The CDR3 consists of 15 residues. The CDR3 DNA reads TGTGCCAGCAGTTACGCTGGGGACAGTAATTCACCCCTCCACTTT. Its protein product is CASSYAGDSNSPLHF.

J is TRBJ1-1 and V is TRBV12-3 or TRBV12-4, with D possibly matching TRBD1 (5 bases). This CDR3 is 14 amino acids long. With 7 bases removed from V and 1 base from J, the gap between germline ends came to 13 bases. CDR3: CASTTGTGNTEAFF. CDR3 DNA sequence: TGTGCCAGCACCACCGGGACTGGGAACACTGAAGCTTTCTTT.

This chain links TRBV6-2 or TRBV6-3 with TRBJ1-1; the match to TRBD1 covers 7 bases. The CDR3 extends over 13 amino acids. Unmatched junction bases numbered 5, after V lost 10 bases and J lost 0 bases. Looked up from germline, CDR1 is MNHEY and CDR2 is SVGEGT. DNA of the CDR3: TGTGCCACCGACAGGGACATGAACACTGAAGCTTTCTTT. Its protein is CATDRDMNTEAFF.

The V and J genes are TRBV27 and TRBJ2-2; the D gene is possibly TRBD1 (5 bases). Germline V gives CDR1 MNHEY, CDR2 SMNVEV (reference sequence). V dropped 5 bases and J dropped 7 bases, with 11 bases sitting between them. The CDR3 is 13 residues long. CDR3 in amino acids: CASSRQGIGELFF. For the CDR3, the DNA is TGTGCCAGCAGTCGGCAGGGAATCGGGGAGCTGTTTTTT.

This clonotype occurred a few times. The gene calls are TRBV10-3 and TRBJ2-7; D perhaps matches TRBD2 (6 bases). There are 14 residues in the CDR3. Germline lookup yields CDR1 ENHRY and CDR2 SYGVKD. V was clipped by 5 bases and J by 3 bases, with 14 bases between them. The CDR3 protein is CAISSGDFIYEQYF. CDR3 bases: TGTGCCATCAGTTCGGGGGACTTTATCTACGAGCAGTACTTC.

The chain employs TRBV6-4 and TRBJ2-3; D gene unclear. The CDR3 consists of 15 residues. From germline, CDR1 is MRHNA and CDR2 SNTAGT. V lost 7 bases, J lost 1 base, and 15 bases lay in between. For the CDR3, the DNA is TGTGCCAGCACCCCAGAGTTTGGTGGCACAGATACGCAGTATTTT. It encodes CASTPEFGGTDTQYF.

The rearrangement joins TRBV20-1 to TRBJ2-7; D possibly matches TRBD1 or TRBD2 (5 bases each). The length of the CDR3 is 15 residues. Looked up from germline, CDR1 is DFQATT and CDR2 is SNEGSKA (reference sequence). The V end was cut by 0 bases, the J end by 5 bases, with 17 bases between. The CDR3 nucleotides are TGCAGTGCTAGAGAAATGAAAACGGGGCGAGACGAGCAGTACTTC. It is translated as CSAREMKTGRDEQYF.

This clonotype was counted only a few times. The chain joins TRBV6-2 or TRBV6-3 to TRBJ2-3; possibly TRBD2 for D (5 bases). The V end was cut by 0 bases, the J end by 8 bases, with 12 bases between. CDR1 is MNHEY and CDR2 is SVGEGT in the germline V gene. The CDR3 is 14 amino acids. The chain's CDR3 is CASSYSLDLGTQYF. CDR3 nucleotide sequence: TGTGCCAGCAGTTACTCGTTGGACTTAGGTACGCAGTATTTT.

In this sample, this clonotype turned up many times. V and J are TRBV20-1 and TRBJ2-3, with D perhaps TRBD2 (5 bases). Germline V gene sequence: CDR1 DFQATT, CDR2 SNEGSKA (reference sequence). The CDR3 loop spans 14 amino acids. Deletions cut 5 bases from V and 7 bases from J, with 19 bases between. CDR3 sequence reads: CSAPRAAGSHTQYF. Here the CDR3 DNA reads TGCAGTGCTCCGCGGGCTGCGGGCTCCCATACGCAGTATTTT.